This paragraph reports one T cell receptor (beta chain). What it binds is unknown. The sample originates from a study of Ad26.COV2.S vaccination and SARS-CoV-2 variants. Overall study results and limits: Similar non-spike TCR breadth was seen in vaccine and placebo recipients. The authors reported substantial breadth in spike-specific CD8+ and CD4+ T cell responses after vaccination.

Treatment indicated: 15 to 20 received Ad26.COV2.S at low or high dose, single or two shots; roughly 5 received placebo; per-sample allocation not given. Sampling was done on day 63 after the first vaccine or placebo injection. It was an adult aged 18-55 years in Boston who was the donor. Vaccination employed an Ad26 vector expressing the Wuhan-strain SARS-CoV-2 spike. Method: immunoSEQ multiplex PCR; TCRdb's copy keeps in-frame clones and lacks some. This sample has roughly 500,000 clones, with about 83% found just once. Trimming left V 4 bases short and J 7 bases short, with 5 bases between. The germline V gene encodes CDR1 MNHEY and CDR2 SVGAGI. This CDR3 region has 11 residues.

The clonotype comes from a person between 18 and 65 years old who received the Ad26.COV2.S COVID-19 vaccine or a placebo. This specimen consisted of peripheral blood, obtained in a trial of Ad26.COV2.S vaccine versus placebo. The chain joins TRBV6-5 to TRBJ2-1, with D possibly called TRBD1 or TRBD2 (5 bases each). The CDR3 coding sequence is TGTGCCAGCAGTTGGGGGAATGAGCAGTTCTTC. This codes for CASSWGNEQFF.